The 21 T cell receptor beta chains below come from one sample, sequenced in a study of Ad26.COV2.S vaccination and SARS-CoV-2 variants. Noted treatment: some 20 received Ad26.COV2.S at low or high dose, single or two shots; about 5 received placebo; per-sample allocation not given. Day 63 after the first injection of vaccine or placebo was the sampling time. Using immunoSEQ multiplex PCR, the repertoire was profiled, and TCRdb retains in-frame clones only, with some absent. The table lists more than 300,000 clones, roughly 80% of them singletons. The source was peripheral blood, collected in a trial of Ad26.COV2.S vaccine versus placebo. The receptor set was obtained from a person between 18 and 60 years old who received the Ad26.COV2.S COVID-19 vaccine or a placebo.

The chain has TRBV5-4 and TRBJ1-2; 9 nucleotides match TRBD1. The CDR3 is 17 residues long. V shed 4 bases, J shed 4 bases, and the junction held 14 bases outside the gene matches. CDR1 is SGHNT and CDR2 is YYREEE in the germline V gene (reference sequence). CDR3 bases: TGTGCCAGCAGCATATTGGACAGGGGACCGGTTAGCTATGGCTACACCTTC. Amino acids: CASSILDRGPVSYGYTF.

This chain uses TRBV9 with TRBJ2-3, with 7 bases fitting TRBD2. The junction had 9 bases not matched to a gene; V was cut back by 2 bases and J by 3 bases. Germline CDR1 reads SGDLS; CDR2 reads YYNGEE. The CDR3 length is 16 residues. The CDR3 nucleotides are TGTGCCAGCAGCGTGACTAGCCTCGGGGAGACAGATACGCAGTATTTT. It codes for CASSVTSLGETDTQYF.

This chain connects TRBV15 to TRBJ2-2; 10 bases are shared with TRBD2. This CDR3 region has 15 residues. Unmatched junction bases numbered 4, after V lost 3 bases and J lost 6 bases. Looked up from germline, CDR1 is LNHNV and CDR2 is YYDKDF (reference sequence). The CDR3 DNA follows: TGTGCCACCAGCAGGGAGCGGGGGGGCCCCGGGGAGCTGTTTTTT. Protein: CATSRERGGPGELFF. The full variable domain, in which reference TRBV15 and TRBJ2-2 provide the parts outside the CDR3, is DAMVIQNPRYQVTQFGKPVTLSCSQTLNHNVMYWYQQKSSQAPKLLFHYYDKDFNNEADTPDNFQSRRPNTSFCFLDIRSPGLGDTAMYLCATSRERGGPGELFFGEGSRLTVL.

V gene TRBV6-5 combines with J gene TRBJ2-7; D not resolved. CDR1 and CDR2 (germline): MNHEY, SVGAGI. The V end lost 7 bases, the J end lost 0 bases, and 13 bases lay between the germline ends. The CDR3 loop spans 14 amino acids. The CDR3 spells CASNRDKSSYEQYF. The DNA for the CDR3 is TGTGCCAGCAATAGAGACAAGAGCTCCTACGAGCAGTACTTC.

The chain couples TRBV3-1 (or the pseudogene TRBV3-2) to TRBJ1-2, with TRBD1 matching over 7 bases. The CDR3 is made up of 13 amino acids. Germline assignment: CDR1 LGHDT and CDR2 YNNKEL (reference sequence). With 4 bases clipped from V and 11 bases from J, the junction kept 10 bases outside the gene matches. This CDR3 reads CASSRGTERRYTF. CDR3 nucleotides: TGTGCCAGCAGCCGCGGGACAGAACGGAGATACACCTTC.

This clone has only a few counts. This chain uses TRBV5-1 with TRBJ2-7; the D gene is possibly TRBD2 (5 bases). The CDR3 is 14 amino acids. Between the trimmed V and J ends, which lost 2 bases and 3 bases, there was a span of 12 bases. Germline values: CDR1 SGHRS, CDR2 YFSETQ. The CDR3: CASSLSRENYEQYF. The DNA of the CDR3 is TGCGCCAGCAGCTTAAGCCGGGAAAACTACGAGCAGTACTTC.

The chain is built from TRBV19 and TRBJ2-1; 7 nucleotides match TRBD2. This CDR3 contains 15 residues. Germline CDR1 reads LNHDA; CDR2 reads SQIVND (reference sequence). After removal of 2 bases from V and 2 bases from J, the junction contained 3 bases not matched to a gene. The CDR3 sequence: CASSIQRGAYNEQFF. CDR3 coding DNA: TGTGCCAGTAGTATACAGCGGGGAGCCTACAATGAGCAGTTCTTC.

V is TRBV5-4 and J is TRBJ2-1; 14 nucleotides agree with TRBD2. J gave up 0 bases and V 4 bases, and 9 bases lay outside the gene matches. Germline CDR1 and CDR2: SGHNT and YYREEE (reference sequence). CDR3 length equals 19 residues. CDR3 sequence: CASSPPGLAGAYSYNEQFF. The CDR3 DNA follows: TGTGCCAGCAGCCCCCCGGGACTAGCGGGGGCCTACTCCTACAATGAGCAGTTCTTC.

The rearrangement joins TRBV7-3 to TRBJ2-7; 7 bases line up with TRBD2. CDR1 and CDR2 from the germline V gene are SGHTA and FQGTGA. This CDR3 has 13 residues. V lost 3 bases to trimming and J lost 3 bases; unmatched junction nucleotides: 2. This CDR3 reads CASSLVAGYEQYF. The DNA of the CDR3 is TGTGCCAGCAGCTTGGTAGCGGGCTACGAGCAGTACTTC.

This clone appeared once. The gene calls are TRBV20-1 and TRBJ1-2; no reliable D call. The CDR3 consists of 14 residues. Trimming shortened V by 3 bases and J by 5 bases, and 16 bases separated the two germline ends. Germline values: CDR1 DFQATT, CDR2 SNEGSKA (reference sequence). CDR3 amino acids: CSASTTATVYGYTF. CDR3 bases: TGCAGTGCTAGTACGACCGCGACGGTGTATGGCTACACCTTC.

This clone was observed a few times. The CDR3 loop reads CASSSPGTGGYGYTF. The DNA of the CDR3 is TGTGCCAGCAGTTCCCCCGGGACAGGGGGCTATGGCTACACCTTC. The V and J genes are TRBV27 and TRBJ1-2, with TRBD1 identical over 11 bases. CDR3 length equals 15 residues. Trimming cost V 4 bases and J 4 bases; bases outside gene matches: 5. Germline lookup yields CDR1 MNHEY and CDR2 SMNVEV (reference sequence).

This rearrangement joins TRBV7-2 to TRBJ1-1; possible D gene TRBD1, 6 bases. V was trimmed by 0 bases and J by 6 bases, leaving 17 bases between them. The CDR3 loop spans 16 amino acids. Germline V lookup: CDR1 SGHTA, CDR2 FQGNSA. The CDR3 region is CASSLAVRTVSSEAFF. The CDR3 nucleotides are TGTGCCAGCAGCTTAGCGGTGCGGACAGTTAGTTCTGAAGCTTTCTTT.

The V gene is TRBV7-9, the J gene TRBJ1-3; tentative D call: TRBD1 (5 bases). Per germline, CDR1 SEHNR and CDR2 FQNEAQ (reference sequence). There are 17 residues in the CDR3. The germline V and J ends were trimmed by 4 bases and 0 bases, with 16 bases remaining between them. DNA for the CDR3: TGTGCCAGCAGCTCCAGCCGGGGCGACAACTCTGGAAACACCATATATTTT. Translation: CASSSSRGDNSGNTIYF.

The V gene is TRBV28, the J gene TRBJ2-7; perhaps TRBD1 as D (6 bases). CDR3 length: 17 amino acids. Germline CDR1 and CDR2: MDHEN and SYDVKM. Trimming stripped 6 bases from V and 0 bases from J, with 21 bases between. Here the CDR3 DNA reads TGTGCCAGCAGGGGGTTCCGACGGGCAGGGGCCTCCTACGAGCAGTACTTC. It yields the protein CASRGFRRAGASYEQYF.

The sample holds a few counts of this clone. The chain couples TRBV24-1 to TRBJ1-4; perhaps TRBD1 as D (5 bases). Germline assignment: CDR1 KGHDR and CDR2 SFDVKD. The CDR3 spans 13 residues. Trimming pared 9 bases from V and 8 bases from J, leaving 15 bases between. The CDR3 region is CATGGPGIEKLFF. Written as DNA, the CDR3 is TGTGCCACCGGAGGGCCAGGGATCGAAAAACTGTTTTTT.

This chain uses TRBV5-1 with TRBJ2-5; TRBD2 aligns across 11 bases. Germline V gives CDR1 SGHRS, CDR2 YFSETQ. V lost 7 bases, J lost 2 bases, and 1 base stayed unmatched. The CDR3 is 13 amino acids. CDR3 in DNA: TGCGCCAGCGCTAGCGGGGGGCAAGAGACCCAGTACTTC. It specifies CASASGGQETQYF.

The rearrangement joins TRBV10-3 to TRBJ1-2, with a tentative D call TRBD1 (5 bases). V dropped 6 bases and J dropped 4 bases, with 12 bases sitting between them. The germline gives CDR1 ENHRY, CDR2 SYGVKD. The CDR3 has 13 residues. CDR3 protein: CAIRPSGGYGYTF. The CDR3 coding sequence is TGTGCCATCAGACCCTCGGGGGGCTATGGCTACACCTTC.

This clone has just one count. V gene TRBV20-1 combines with J gene TRBJ1-1; D is undetermined. CDR1 and CDR2 from the germline V gene are DFQATT and SNEGSKA (reference sequence). The CDR3 sequence is 11 residues long. Trimming took 7 bases from V and 3 from J, leaving 9 bases between them. CDR3 nucleotide sequence: TGCAGTGTAAGCTGGGACACTGAAGCTTTCTTT. Its translation is CSVSWDTEAFF.

The chain couples TRBV7-9 to TRBJ2-1; D possibly matches TRBD1 or TRBD2 (5 bases each). Trimming took off 4 bases at V and 5 bases at J, with 15 bases between the two ends. The germline V gene has CDR1 SEHNR and CDR2 FQNEAQ (reference sequence). The CDR3 spans 15 residues. CDR3 loop: CASSSLPWGNNEQFF. In DNA, the CDR3 is TGTGCCAGCAGCTCCCTCCCCTGGGGGAACAATGAGCAGTTCTTC.

The rearrangement links TRBV3-1 (or the pseudogene TRBV3-2) to TRBJ1-5, with TRBD1 identical over 10 bases. V lost 1 base to trimming and J lost 5 bases; unmatched junction nucleotides: 20. Germline V gene data show CDR1 as LGHDT and CDR2 as YNNKEL (reference sequence). The CDR3 contains 21 residues. CDR3 DNA: TGTGCCAGCAGCCAAGTCTACCCTTCCCGATTTGGGACAGGGGTAGATCAGCCCCAGCATTTT. Translating gives CASSQVYPSRFGTGVDQPQHF.

V is TRBV4-2 and J is TRBJ1-5; D ambiguous. This CDR3 contains 15 residues. CDR1 is LGHNA and CDR2 is YNFKEQ in the germline V gene. The V gene lost 2 bases and the J gene lost 0 bases, with 8 bases spanning the gap. The chain's CDR3 is CASSQSTDSNQPQHF. The CDR3, as DNA: TGTGCCAGCAGCCAATCCACGGATAGCAATCAGCCCCAGCATTTT.